This T cell receptor beta chain came from a study of blood T cell repertoires in COVID-19. Study-level background: The United States, Italy and Spain were the sources of the acute and convalescent COVID-19 samples. The cDNA or gDNA used as material had been derived from T cells, B-cell-depleted T cells, or PBMCs.

Germline CDR1 reads GTSNPN; CDR2 reads SVGIG (reference sequence). The CDR3 runs to 12 residues. V was trimmed by 4 bases and J by 6 bases, leaving 12 bases between them. This clone has more than one count but fewer than ten. The same CDR3 arises from other DNA sequences in this sample as well. In the original analysis: Reference gene primer amplification in the assay estimated nucleated cell counts. Libraries were prepared by immunoSEQ multiplex PCR; TCRdb keeps only in-frame clonotypes and omits some of them. That table furnishes V, J and clone size, whereas the DNA furnished D and trimming. This sample has 90,000 to 120,000 clones, with around 86% found just once.

The TCR originated in a man aged 45 to 65 with acute or convalescent COVID-19. Sequencing input: peripheral blood. The rearrangement links TRBV30 to TRBJ1-1; D may be TRBD1 (5 bases). CDR3 protein: CAWNLGRAEAFF. The CDR3 coding sequence is TGTGCCTGGAACTTGGGCAGGGCTGAAGCTTTCTTT.